The 30 T cell receptor beta chains below come from one sample, sequenced in a study of OX40 agonist ivuxolimab in advanced cancers. Profiling relied on immunoSEQ multiplex PCR, and the TCRdb table lists in-frame clones only, not all of them. The table includes fewer than 35,000 clones, about four fifths detected once. The source was CD4+ or CD8+ T cells sorted from blood, collected in a trial of the OX40 agonist ivuxolimab. Receptor source: an adult with an advanced solid tumor such as melanoma, head and neck, liver or kidney cancer.

The J gene is TRBJ2-1, the V gene TRBV27, with D perhaps TRBD2 (6 bases). CDR3 length: 13 amino acids. V was cut by 6 bases and J by 3 bases, with 9 bases left in between. Germline V gene lookup returns CDR1 MNHEY and CDR2 SMNVEV (reference sequence). The CDR3 here is CASRDYFYNEQFF. CDR3 DNA sequence: TGTGCCAGCAGGGACTACTTCTACAATGAGCAGTTCTTC.

The J gene is TRBJ2-3, the V gene TRBV5-1; D is ambiguous. There are 14 residues in the CDR3. Trimming left V 0 bases short and J 1 base short, with 6 bases between. CDR1 and CDR2 from the germline V gene are SGHRS and YFSETQ. As DNA, the CDR3 is TGCGCCAGCAGCTTGGCGGGCCGCACAGATACGCAGTATTTT. This translates into CASSLAGRTDTQYF.

The genes are TRBV18 and TRBJ1-1; unclear D gene. CDR3 length: 13 amino acids. Looked up from germline, CDR1 is KGHSH and CDR2 is LQKENI. Between the trimmed V and J ends, which lost 5 bases and 2 bases, there was a span of 9 bases. The CDR3 spells CASSDGPNTEAFF. CDR3 nucleotide sequence: TGTGCCAGCTCAGACGGCCCAAACACTGAAGCTTTCTTT.

This chain connects TRBV18 to TRBJ1-2; D is perhaps TRBD1 (6 bases). The CDR3 has 15 amino acids. Between the trimmed V and J ends, which lost 0 bases and 7 bases, there was a span of 15 bases. Germline V gives CDR1 KGHSH, CDR2 LQKENI. The CDR3 protein is CASSPPGQESGGYTF. Written as DNA, the CDR3 is TGTGCCAGCTCACCACCGGGACAAGAAAGTGGTGGCTACACCTTC.

The chain carries TRBV19 and TRBJ1-1, with D perhaps TRBD1 (5 bases). Trimming pared 6 bases from V and 1 base from J, leaving 12 bases between. The CDR3 totals 14 residues. CDR1 is LNHDA, CDR2 SQIVND, per germline (reference sequence). The CDR3 spells CASRTGRTNTEAFF. DNA for the CDR3: TGTGCCAGTAGGACGGGACGGACGAACACTGAAGCTTTCTTT.

Note on this clone: The junction departs from the called germline gene at one end, perhaps through a read error. V is TRBV10-3 and J is TRBJ2-7, with 10 positions matching TRBD1. From germline, CDR1 is ENHRY and CDR2 SYGVKD. The CDR3 is 16 amino acids. For the CDR3, the DNA is TGTGCCAGCAGTTCAAGACCGGGACAGGGGCACATCGAGCAGTACTTC. Its protein product is CASSSRPGQGHIEQYF.

This clone has more than one count but fewer than ten. CDR3 sequence reads: CASSSYVGRRTYEQYF. In DNA form, the CDR3 reads TGTGCCAGCAGTTCATACGTGGGACGGAGGACCTACGAGCAGTACTTC. V and J are TRBV28 and TRBJ2-7, with D perhaps assigned TRBD1 or TRBD2 (5 bases each). There are 16 residues in the CDR3. Trimming took off 4 bases at V and 2 bases at J, with 18 bases between the two ends. The V gene's germline CDR1 is MDHEN and CDR2 SYDVKM. The variable domain in full, with the rest retrieved from reference TRBV28 and TRBJ2-7, is DVKVTQSSRYLVKRTGEKVFLECVQDMDHENMFWYRQDPGLGLRLIYFSYDVKMKEKGDIPEGYSVSREKKERFSLILESASTNQTSMYLCASSSYVGRRTYEQYFGPGTRLTVT.

The rearrangement links TRBV28 to TRBJ2-7; the match to TRBD1 covers 9 bases. Germline lookup yields CDR1 MDHEN and CDR2 SYDVKM. This CDR3 contains 15 residues. The V gene end was trimmed by 4 bases and the J gene end by 2 bases; junction bases not matched to a gene: 6. The CDR3 protein is CASSSPGQGAYEQYF. CDR3 bases: TGTGCCAGCAGTTCACCGGGACAGGGAGCCTACGAGCAGTACTTC.

This clone showed up just once. The V and J genes are TRBV19 and TRBJ1-5, with unresolved D. Trimming left V 1 base short and J 3 bases short, with 10 bases between. The CDR3 spans 15 residues. The germline gives CDR1 LNHDA, CDR2 SQIVND (reference sequence). As DNA, the CDR3 is TGTGCCAGTAGTATAGTGGGAGGGATCAATCAGCCCCAGCATTTT. This encodes CASSIVGGINQPQHF.

The rearrangement joins TRBV6-5 to TRBJ2-7; 7 bases agree with TRBD1. This CDR3 has 14 residues. The trim removed 6 bases at V and 2 bases at J, leaving 7 bases unmatched. Per the germline V gene, CDR1 is MNHEY and CDR2 is SVGAGI. In DNA form, the CDR3 reads TGTGCCAGCAGCCAAACAGGGGCTCCCTACGAGCAGTACTTC. It translates to CASSQTGAPYEQYF.

The J gene is TRBJ1-1, the V gene TRBV28, with a tentative D call TRBD1 (5 bases). Germline values: CDR1 MDHEN, CDR2 SYDVKM. V was shortened by 6 bases and J by 3 bases, with 14 bases between the two germline ends. The CDR3 sequence is 14 residues long. The DNA for the CDR3 is TGTGCCAGCAGAAGCCCGGGGACCTACACTGAAGCTTTCTTT. Residues: CASRSPGTYTEAFF.

V usage is TRBV6-5 and J usage is TRBJ1-5; D is ambiguous. The CDR3 extends over 14 amino acids. CDR1 is MNHEY and CDR2 is SVGAGI in the germline V gene. V dropped 6 bases and J dropped 0 bases, with 9 bases sitting between them. CDR3 sequence (DNA): TGTGCCAGCAGCTACCAATATAGCAATCAGCCCCAGCATTTT. Protein sequence: CASSYQYSNQPQHF.

CDR3 protein: CASSQDPRGGGEQYF. CDR3 nucleotides: TGTGCCAGCAGCCAAGATCCCCGGGGAGGGGGCGAGCAGTACTTC. V usage is TRBV4-2 and J usage is TRBJ2-5, with D possibly being TRBD2 (7 bases). TRBJ2-7 explains the end of the DNA better; the J call may be wrong. There are 15 residues in the CDR3. Germline assignment: CDR1 LGHNA and CDR2 YNFKEQ.

V gene TRBV5-4 combines with J gene TRBJ1-5, with D possibly matching TRBD1 (5 bases). The CDR3 runs to 14 residues. Trimming pared 2 bases from V and 4 bases from J, leaving 10 bases between. CDR1 and CDR2 (germline): SGHNT, YYREEE (reference sequence). DNA for the CDR3: TGTGCCAGCAGCTTCGGGACGAGTAATCAGCCCCAGCATTTT. It codes for CASSFGTSNQPQHF.

The rearrangement uses TRBV18 and TRBJ2-3, with no clear D. V lost 6 bases to trimming and J lost 1 base, with 14 bases between them. In germline, CDR1 is KGHSH, CDR2 LQKENI. The CDR3 has 15 residues. The CDR3 nucleotides are TGTGCCAGCTCTTTCAGTTCGGGTCGCACAGATACGCAGTATTTT. Encoded protein: CASSFSSGRTDTQYF.

The rearrangement uses TRBV6-5 and TRBJ1-6; 7 bases are shared with TRBD1. The CDR3 spans 14 residues. The germline V gene has CDR1 MNHEY and CDR2 SVGAGI. With V trimmed by 4 bases and J by 6 bases, 3 bases remained unmatched. CDR3 in amino acids: CASSWDSFNSPLHF. For the CDR3, the DNA is TGTGCCAGCAGTTGGGACAGTTTTAATTCACCCCTCCACTTT.

The V gene is TRBV9, the J gene TRBJ1-3, with D uncertain. The CDR3 is made up of 15 amino acids. V lost 3 bases to trimming and J lost 3 bases, with 13 bases between them. Per germline, CDR1 SGDLS and CDR2 YYNGEE. CDR3 sequence: CASSGGGGGGNTIYF. The CDR3 bases are TGTGCCAGCAGCGGCGGAGGTGGCGGTGGAAACACCATATATTTT.

The chain has TRBV19 and TRBJ1-4; D is uncertain. This CDR3 is 17 amino acids long. V lost 3 bases, J lost 6 bases, and 20 bases lay in between. Germline CDR1 reads LNHDA; CDR2 reads SQIVND (reference sequence). The CDR3 DNA follows: TGTGCCAGTAGTATGGCATCCCGAAGAGGGCTCGATGAAAAACTGTTTTTT. As protein: CASSMASRRGLDEKLFF.

This chain links TRBV5-1 with TRBJ2-2; D assignment may be TRBD1 or TRBD2 (5 bases each). Per the germline V gene, CDR1 is SGHRS and CDR2 is YFSETQ. The V end was cut by 6 bases, the J end by 5 bases, with 17 bases between. This CDR3 region has 15 residues. CDR3 in DNA: TGCGCCAGCATCTCCGGGGCCTCGGGGACCGGGGAGCTGTTTTTT. Encoded protein: CASISGASGTGELFF.

This clone was picked up a small number of times. J is TRBJ1-1 and V is TRBV5-1; 7 bases align to TRBD1. CDR1 and CDR2 (germline): SGHRS, YFSETQ. V shed 4 bases and J 0 bases; nucleotides not matched to a gene: 12. The CDR3 is made up of 17 amino acids. Here the CDR3 DNA reads TGCGCCAGCAGCCGCTCGGGACAGACAAACATGAACACTGAAGCTTTCTTT. It codes for CASSRSGQTNMNTEAFF.

This clone was observed a few times. This chain connects TRBV7-2 to TRBJ2-2; D remains ambiguous. Trimming shortened V by 2 bases and J by 4 bases, and 11 bases separated the two germline ends. The germline gives CDR1 SGHTA, CDR2 FQGNSA. This CDR3 is built from 15 residues. The chain's CDR3 is CASSLSWVPTGELFF. CDR3 nucleotides: TGTGCCAGCAGCTTATCCTGGGTTCCCACCGGGGAGCTGTTTTTT.

The sample holds one count of this clone. The chain employs TRBV30 and TRBJ1-1, with D perhaps matching TRBD1 (5 bases). CDR3 size: 13 residues. Trimming shortened V by 1 base and J by 4 bases, and 10 bases separated the two germline ends. Germline CDR1 GTSNPN, CDR2 SVGIG (reference sequence). CDR3: CAWSGQGSTEAFF. CDR3 DNA sequence: TGTGCCTGGAGTGGGCAGGGCAGCACTGAAGCTTTCTTT.

This sequence joins TRBV28 and TRBJ1-3; 7 nucleotides agree with TRBD1. Germline-derived CDR1 and CDR2 are MDHEN and SYDVKM. With V trimmed by 8 bases and J by 2 bases, 6 bases remained unmatched. The CDR3 extends over 14 amino acids. The CDR3 reads CASRQGGPGNTIYF. The CDR3 DNA is TGTGCCAGCCGACAGGGAGGCCCTGGAAACACCATATATTTT.

This clone has just a few counts. This chain links TRBV5-1 with TRBJ2-2, with 10 bases fitting TRBD2. Germline values: CDR1 SGHRS, CDR2 YFSETQ. CDR3 length: 16 amino acids. Germline trimming cut 3 bases from V and 1 base from J; bases unmatched to any gene: 3. The CDR3 bases are TGCGCCAGCAGCTCGTTAGCGGGGGGGAACACCGGGGAGCTGTTTTTT. It specifies CASSSLAGGNTGELFF.

The gene calls are TRBV11-3 and TRBJ2-1, with TRBD2 matching over 11 bases. The CDR3 has 17 residues. Germline CDR1 is SGHNT and CDR2 is YENEEA. J lost 5 bases, V lost 1 base, and 7 bases had no gene match. The CDR3 protein is CASSLGRLAGRDNEQFF. The CDR3 region has the DNA TGTGCCAGCAGCTTAGGACGACTAGCGGGGAGGGACAATGAGCAGTTCTTC.

This clone was counted once. The V and J genes are TRBV19 and TRBJ2-7; 14 positions agree with TRBD2. Germline trimming cut 5 bases from V and 8 bases from J; bases unmatched to any gene: 5. The CDR3 loop spans 14 amino acids. The germline CDR1 and CDR2 sequences are LNHDA and SQIVND (reference sequence). CDR3 bases: TGTGCCAGTAGTGAAGGACTAGCGGGGGGAAAGCAGTACTTC. This sequence encodes CASSEGLAGGKQYF.

This CDR3 is CATRDRQDYGYTF. CDR3 nucleotides: TGTGCCACGAGGGACAGGCAGGATTATGGCTACACCTTC. The chain combines TRBV28 with TRBJ1-2; 8 bases align to TRBD1. Germline CDR1 is MDHEN and CDR2 is SYDVKM. The V gene end was trimmed by 10 bases and the J gene end by 5 bases; junction bases not matched to a gene: 9. The CDR3 has 13 amino acids.

J is TRBJ1-6 and V is TRBV10-3; 10 nucleotides agree with TRBD1. The CDR3 consists of 13 residues. With 9 bases clipped from V and 5 bases from J, the junction kept 1 base outside the gene matches. Germline lookup yields CDR1 ENHRY and CDR2 SYGVKD. The DNA for the CDR3 is TGTGCCATTGGACAGGGGGATAATTCACCCCTCCACTTT. It encodes CAIGQGDNSPLHF.

The chain employs TRBV7-2 and TRBJ2-6; D possibly corresponds to TRBD2 (5 bases). CDR3 length equals 18 residues. CDR1 and CDR2 from the germline V gene are SGHTA and FQGNSA. Trimming took off 2 bases at V and 4 bases at J, with 18 bases between the two ends. DNA for the CDR3: TGTGCCAGCAGCTTAATTAGGACCCCAACGGGAGGGGCCAACGTCCTGACTTTC. This translates into CASSLIRTPTGGANVLTF.

The rearrangement uses TRBV10-3 and TRBJ1-2; D gene uncertain. CDR3 length: 17 residues. Germline CDR1 ENHRY, CDR2 SYGVKD. V lost 3 bases, J lost 0 bases, and 17 bases lay in between. The CDR3 loop reads CAISDRGSGTSNYGYTF. Here the CDR3 DNA reads TGTGCCATCAGTGACCGCGGCTCGGGAACTTCTAACTATGGCTACACCTTC.